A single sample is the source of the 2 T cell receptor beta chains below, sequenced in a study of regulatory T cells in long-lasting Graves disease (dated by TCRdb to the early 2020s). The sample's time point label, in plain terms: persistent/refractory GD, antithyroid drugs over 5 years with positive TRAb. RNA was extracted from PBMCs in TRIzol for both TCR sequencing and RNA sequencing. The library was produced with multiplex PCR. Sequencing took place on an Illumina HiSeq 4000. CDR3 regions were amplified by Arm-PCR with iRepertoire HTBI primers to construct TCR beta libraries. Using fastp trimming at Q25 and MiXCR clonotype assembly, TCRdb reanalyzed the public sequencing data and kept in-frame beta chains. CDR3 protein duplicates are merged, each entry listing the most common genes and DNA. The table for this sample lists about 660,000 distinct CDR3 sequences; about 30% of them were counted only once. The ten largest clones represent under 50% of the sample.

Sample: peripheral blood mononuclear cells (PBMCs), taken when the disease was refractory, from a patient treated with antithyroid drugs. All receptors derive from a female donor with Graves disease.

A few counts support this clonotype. CDR3 loop: CASSERREGSYEQYF. The CDR3 DNA reads as TGTGCCAGCAGTGAGCGGCGGGAGGGCTCCTACGAGCAGTACTTC. This rearrangement joins TRBV6-1 to TRBJ2-7, with TRBD2 matching over 9 bases. J gave up 0 bases and V 3 bases, and 3 bases lay outside the gene matches. From germline, CDR1 is MNHNS and CDR2 SASEGT. The CDR3 is 15 residues long.

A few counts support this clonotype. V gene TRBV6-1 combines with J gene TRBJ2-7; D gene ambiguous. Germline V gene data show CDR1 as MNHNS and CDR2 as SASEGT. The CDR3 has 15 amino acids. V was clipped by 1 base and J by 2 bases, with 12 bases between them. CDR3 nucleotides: TGTGCCAGCAGTGAAGGGGGTAGTAGTACCTACGAGCAGTACTTC. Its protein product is CASSEGGSSTYEQYF.